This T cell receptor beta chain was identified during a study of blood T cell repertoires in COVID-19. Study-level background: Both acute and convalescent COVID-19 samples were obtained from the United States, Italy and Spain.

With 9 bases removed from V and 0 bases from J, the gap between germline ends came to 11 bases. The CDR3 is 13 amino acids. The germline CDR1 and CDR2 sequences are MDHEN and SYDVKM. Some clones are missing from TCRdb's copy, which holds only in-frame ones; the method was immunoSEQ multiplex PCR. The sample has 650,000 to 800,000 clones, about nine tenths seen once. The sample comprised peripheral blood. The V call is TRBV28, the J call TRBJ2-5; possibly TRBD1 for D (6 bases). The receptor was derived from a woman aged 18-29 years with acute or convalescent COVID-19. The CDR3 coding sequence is TGTGCCAGTATCGGACAGTACCAAGAGACCCAGTACTTC. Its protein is CASIGQYQETQYF.